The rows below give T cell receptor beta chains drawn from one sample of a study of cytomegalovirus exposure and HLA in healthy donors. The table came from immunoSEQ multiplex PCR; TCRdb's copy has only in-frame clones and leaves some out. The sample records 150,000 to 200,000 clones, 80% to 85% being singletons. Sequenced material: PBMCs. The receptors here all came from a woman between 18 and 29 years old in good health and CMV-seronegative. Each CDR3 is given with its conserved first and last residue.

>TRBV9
CASSGRRIYEQYF
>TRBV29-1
CSGGATNEKLFF
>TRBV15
CATSRRGGTEAFF
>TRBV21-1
CASSKEGGGGLGETQYF
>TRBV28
CASSLSREGYTF
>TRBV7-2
CASSKGGTTYEQYF
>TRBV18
CASSPPVVRDTEAFF
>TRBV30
CALLGQNTEAFF
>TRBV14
CASSRLIAGLYNEQFF
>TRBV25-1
CASSEAGVRGELFF
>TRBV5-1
CASSLAAENQETQYF
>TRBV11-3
CASSLPGIIYEQYF